A single sample is the source of the 19 T cell receptor beta chains below, sequenced in a study of T cells in tumors after PD-1 blockade. Method: immunoSEQ multiplex PCR; TCRdb's copy keeps in-frame clones and lacks some. The sample shows about 59,000 clones, roughly 78% of them seen only once. This sample comprised PBMCs, obtained before anti-PD-1 treatment. Receptors were obtained from a human donor with basal cell carcinoma.

This clone was detected a few times. CDR3 coding DNA: TGTGCCAGCAGCCCGAACAGGGCTAGCTACAATGAGCAGTTCTTC. The encoded protein is CASSPNRASYNEQFF. The J gene is TRBJ2-1, the V gene TRBV7-6, with D possibly matching TRBD1 (6 bases). CDR3 length: 15 amino acids. Germline V gene data show CDR1 as SGHVS and CDR2 as FNYEAQ. Between the trimmed V and J ends, which lost 5 bases and 3 bases, there was a span of 14 bases.

The V gene is TRBV5-1, the J gene TRBJ1-5; TRBD1 might be the D (6 bases). V lost 1 base and J lost 4, with 9 bases in between. CDR1 and CDR2 from the germline V gene are SGHRS and YFSETQ. The CDR3 has 14 amino acids. DNA for the CDR3: TGCGCCAGCAGCTTGACAGGGCCAAATCAGCCCCAGCATTTT. It codes for CASSLTGPNQPQHF.

The genes are TRBV6-5 and TRBJ2-3; 7 bases agree with TRBD2. Per germline, CDR1 MNHEY and CDR2 SVGAGI. This CDR3 has 15 amino acids. The V gene end was trimmed by 4 bases and the J gene end by 1 base; junction bases not matched to a gene: 5. CDR3 protein: CASSFGGGGTDTQYF. The CDR3 nucleotides read TGTGCCAGCAGTTTCGGCGGGGGAGGCACAGATACGCAGTATTTT.

The rearrangement links TRBV7-8 to TRBJ1-5; D is unclear. Germline CDR1 reads SGHVS; CDR2 reads FQNEAQ. The V end lost 6 bases, the J end lost 0 bases, and 18 bases lay between the germline ends. This CDR3 spans 17 amino acids. CDR3 sequence reads: CASSRRGSEPSNQPQHF. In DNA, the CDR3 is TGTGCCAGCAGTCGGCGAGGGTCTGAACCTAGCAATCAGCCCCAGCATTTT.

This clone has just a few counts. The V gene is TRBV5-1, the J gene TRBJ2-5, with 7 bases lining up with TRBD2. The CDR3 is made up of 16 amino acids. The V and J ends lost 4 bases and 3 bases, in that order; junction bases with no gene match: 12. From germline, CDR1 is SGHRS and CDR2 YFSETQ. CDR3 nucleotides: TGCGCCAGCAGCCCCCCGACTAGCCGCCCTGAAGAGACCCAGTACTTC. The encoded protein is CASSPPTSRPEETQYF.

The chain combines TRBV19 with TRBJ2-3; tentatively, D is TRBD1 or TRBD2 (5 bases each). V shed 7 bases and J shed 6 bases, with 20 bases lying between them. The germline V gene encodes CDR1 LNHDA and CDR2 SQIVND (reference sequence). There are 15 residues in the CDR3. The CDR3 is CASTSGTAFPDTQYF. In DNA, the CDR3 is TGTGCCAGTACCTCCGGGACGGCATTCCCCGATACGCAGTATTTT. The complete variable domain, with remaining parts taken from reference TRBV19 and TRBJ2-3, reads DGGITQSPKYLFRKEGQNVTLSCEQNLNHDAMYWYRQDPGQGLRLIYYSQIVNDFQKGDIAEGYSVSREKKESFPLTVTSAQKNPTAFYLCASTSGTAFPDTQYFGPGTRLTVL.

This clone has only a few counts. This rearrangement joins TRBV29-1 to TRBJ2-3; 12 nucleotides line up with TRBD1. This CDR3 has 16 amino acids. Per germline, CDR1 SQVTM and CDR2 ANQGSEA. The trim removed 1 base at V and 6 bases at J, leaving 8 bases unmatched. CDR3 nucleotide sequence: TGCAGCGTTGAAGGGTGGGACAGGGGGCGAAAGGATACGCAGTATTTT. Translating gives CSVEGWDRGRKDTQYF.

The chain employs TRBV14 and TRBJ1-6; the D is unclear. The CDR3 has 15 amino acids. V dropped 3 bases and J dropped 6 bases, with 12 bases sitting between them. Germline-derived CDR1 and CDR2 are SGHDN and FVKESK. This CDR3 is CASSHGRSANSPLHF. CDR3 nucleotide sequence: TGTGCCAGCAGCCACGGACGGTCGGCTAATTCACCCCTCCACTTT.

The chain joins TRBV7-6 to TRBJ1-2, with TRBD1 as a possible D gene (5 bases). With 2 bases removed from V and 5 bases from J, the gap between germline ends came to 21 bases. CDR1 is SGHVS, CDR2 FNYEAQ, per germline. The CDR3 covers 17 residues. The CDR3 sequence is CASSLIPDSAGGYGYTF. The DNA of the CDR3 is TGTGCCAGCAGCTTAATCCCCGACAGTGCCGGGGGGTATGGCTACACCTTC.

The rearrangement uses TRBV5-1 and TRBJ2-1, with D perhaps TRBD1 (5 bases). Germline V gene sequence: CDR1 SGHRS, CDR2 YFSETQ. CDR3 size: 15 residues. V was cut by 4 bases and J by 4 bases, with 15 bases left in between. CDR3 amino acids: CASSIFAGSYNEQFF. CDR3 nucleotide sequence: TGCGCCAGCAGCATATTCGCAGGGTCTTACAATGAGCAGTTCTTC.

This rearrangement joins TRBV7-3 to TRBJ2-1; TRBD1 matches at 7 bases. The germline gives CDR1 SGHTA, CDR2 FQGTGA. V was pared by 5 bases and J by 7 bases, with 14 bases of the junction left unmatched. The CDR3 extends over 16 amino acids. Here the CDR3 reads CASSIDRVVLGNEQFF. The CDR3 DNA is TGTGCCAGCAGCATAGACAGGGTCGTGTTGGGGAATGAGCAGTTCTTC.

V usage is TRBV6-6 and J usage is TRBJ1-5; perhaps TRBD1 as D (5 bases). CDR1 and CDR2 (germline): MNHNY, SVGAGI (reference sequence). The germline V and J ends were trimmed by 8 bases and 6 bases, with 11 bases remaining between them. The CDR3 spans 12 residues. The CDR3 loop reads CASGAGGQPQHF. CDR3 DNA sequence: TGTGCCAGCGGGGCTGGAGGTCAGCCCCAGCATTTT.

The chain employs TRBV10-3 and TRBJ2-1; 7 bases match TRBD2. V was pared by 0 bases and J by 4 bases, with 3 bases of the junction left unmatched. The length of the CDR3 is 15 residues. Germline assignment: CDR1 ENHRY and CDR2 SYGVKD. CDR3 in amino acids: CAISESGGKYNEQFF. CDR3 nucleotide sequence: TGTGCCATCAGTGAGTCGGGGGGGAAATACAATGAGCAGTTCTTC.

The table lists this clone with a few counts. The genes are TRBV19 and TRBJ2-7, with 12 bases matching TRBD1. Germline CDR1 LNHDA, CDR2 SQIVND (reference sequence). CDR3 length equals 15 residues. Unmatched junction bases numbered 8, after V lost 9 bases and J lost 2 bases. The CDR3 loop is CARGQGALLPYEQYF. The CDR3 region has the DNA TGTGCCAGGGGACAGGGGGCGCTCCTTCCCTACGAGCAGTACTTC.

The chain links TRBV6-6 to TRBJ2-7; the match to TRBD1 covers 9 bases. CDR3 size: 15 residues. V lost 7 bases to trimming and J lost 6 bases; unmatched junction nucleotides: 13. The germline V gene has CDR1 MNHNY and CDR2 SVGAGI (reference sequence). In DNA, the CDR3 is TGTGCCAGCAACCTACAAGGGACAGGGACCGTCGAGCAGTACTTC. Protein: CASNLQGTGTVEQYF.

This chain uses TRBV18 with TRBJ2-1; 10 bases agree with TRBD1. Germline V CDR1 and CDR2: KGHSH, LQKENI. This CDR3 spans 17 amino acids. Unmatched junction bases numbered 10, after V lost 6 bases and J lost 2 bases. This CDR3 is CASSARRDRGPYNEQFF. CDR3 coding DNA: TGTGCCAGCTCCGCACGCCGGGACAGGGGCCCCTACAATGAGCAGTTCTTC. Filled out from reference TRBV18 and TRBJ2-1, the complete variable domain reads NAGVMQNPRHLVRRRGQEARLRCSPMKGHSHVYWYRQLPEEGLKFMVYLQKENIIDESGMPKERFSAEFPKEGPSILRIQQVVRGDSAAYFCASSARRDRGPYNEQFFGPGTRLTVL.

This sequence joins TRBV28 and TRBJ1-2, with TRBD1 as a possible D gene (6 bases). Trimming removed 2 bases at V and 3 bases at J, with 10 bases between. The CDR3 extends over 14 amino acids. The germline V gene has CDR1 MDHEN and CDR2 SYDVKM. CDR3 nucleotides: TGTGCCAGCAGTTTAGAGGGGGTCCACTATGGCTACACCTTC. This encodes CASSLEGVHYGYTF.

This clone has just one count. The rearrangement joins TRBV7-9 to TRBJ2-6; TRBD2 matches at 7 bases. In germline, CDR1 is SEHNR, CDR2 FQNEAQ (reference sequence). This CDR3 has 17 residues. Trimming removed 2 bases from V and 0 bases from J; junction bases left unmatched: 4. CDR3 amino acids: CASSLFGGSSGANVLTF. In nucleotides, the CDR3 is TGTGCCAGCAGCTTATTCGGGGGGAGCTCTGGGGCCAACGTCCTGACTTTC.

This sequence joins TRBV5-6 and TRBJ2-1; D perhaps matches TRBD2 (5 bases). Trimming shortened V by 0 bases and J by 9 bases, and 16 bases separated the two germline ends. This CDR3 contains 15 residues. The germline V gene has CDR1 SGHDT and CDR2 YYEEEE. The CDR3 reads CASSLGGVGKGEQFF. The CDR3 DNA is TGTGCCAGCAGCTTGGGTGGGGTCGGGAAGGGTGAGCAGTTCTTC.